This T cell receptor beta chain was recovered during a study of T cells of healthy individuals. CDR3 length: 13 amino acids. Between the trimmed V and J ends, which lost 0 bases and 7 bases, there was a span of 7 bases. Germline CDR1 is LGHNA and CDR2 is YSLEER. A single record per CDR3 protein comes from TCRdb applying MiXCR to the 5' RACE reads. The profile shows approximately 100,000 distinct CDR3 sequences, approximately 18% of them singletons. This clonotype was detected a few times. This chain connects TRBV4-3 to TRBJ2-1; no clear D. The receptor's source is a human donor in good health. CDR3 coding DNA: TGCGCCAGCAGCCAAGATCTGGAGAATGAGCAGTTCTTC. Protein product: CASSQDLENEQFF.